The sequence of this T cell receptor beta chain was determined in a study of OX40 agonist ivuxolimab in advanced cancers. The table came from immunoSEQ multiplex PCR; TCRdb's copy has only in-frame clones and leaves some out. The sample consists of more than 45,000 clones, less than 90% of them appearing once. Patients who had autoimmune disease history or got systemic immunosuppression were left out. Trimming took 3 bases from V and 6 from J, leaving 11 bases between them. CDR3 length: 14 residues. Germline CDR1 and CDR2: SGHTA and FQGNSA. The chain uses TRBV7-2 and TRBJ1-4; maybe TRBD1 (6 bases). The receptor's source is an adult with an advanced solid tumor such as melanoma, head and neck, liver or kidney cancer. The starting material was CD4+ or CD8+ T cells sorted from blood, obtained in a trial of the OX40 agonist ivuxolimab. In DNA, the CDR3 is TGTGCCAGCAGCTTCGGACAGCTAGATGAAAAACTGTTTTTT. Encoded protein: CASSFGQLDEKLFF. Full variable domain (missing parts from reference TRBV7-2 and TRBJ1-4): GAGVSQSPSNKVTEKGKDVELRCDPISGHTALYWYRQSLGQGLEFLIYFQGNSAPDKSGLPSDRFSAERTGGSVSTLTIQRTQQEDSAVYLCASSFGQLDEKLFFGSGTQLSVL.